This T cell receptor beta chain stems from a study of response to subunit inactivated influenza vaccine. This clonotype appeared a few times. The CDR3 consists of 12 residues. Per the germline V gene, CDR1 is SQVTM and CDR2 is ANQGSEA. Trimming took 6 bases from V and 5 from J, leaving 14 bases between them. TCRdb processed the RT-PCR reads anew with MiXCR; each CDR3 protein has one entry. Of about 780,000 distinct CDR3 sequences in the sample, less than 20% were seen once. The rearrangement joins TRBV29-1 to TRBJ2-7; D might be TRBD1 or TRBD2, each matching 5 bases. The sequence derives from a man between 50 and 59 years old who received an inactivated influenza vaccine. The material sequenced was PBMCs from blood, taken 5 days after vaccination. CDR3 sequence (DNA): TGCAGCGTGGGGGTGGTGGGGAACGAGCAGTACTTC. This translates into CSVGVVGNEQYF.